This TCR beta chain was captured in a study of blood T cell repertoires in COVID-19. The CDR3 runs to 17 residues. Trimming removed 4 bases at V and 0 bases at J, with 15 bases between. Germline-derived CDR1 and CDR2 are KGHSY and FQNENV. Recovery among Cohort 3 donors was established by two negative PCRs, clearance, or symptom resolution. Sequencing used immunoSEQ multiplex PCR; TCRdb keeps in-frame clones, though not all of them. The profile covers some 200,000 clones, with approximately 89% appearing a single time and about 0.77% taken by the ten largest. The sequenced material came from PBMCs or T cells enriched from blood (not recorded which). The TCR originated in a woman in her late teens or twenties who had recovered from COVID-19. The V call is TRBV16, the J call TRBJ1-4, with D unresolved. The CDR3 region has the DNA TGTGCCAGCAGCCGCCGAGTTGGAACAGCAACTAATGAAAAACTGTTTTTT. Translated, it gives CASSRRVGTATNEKLFF.